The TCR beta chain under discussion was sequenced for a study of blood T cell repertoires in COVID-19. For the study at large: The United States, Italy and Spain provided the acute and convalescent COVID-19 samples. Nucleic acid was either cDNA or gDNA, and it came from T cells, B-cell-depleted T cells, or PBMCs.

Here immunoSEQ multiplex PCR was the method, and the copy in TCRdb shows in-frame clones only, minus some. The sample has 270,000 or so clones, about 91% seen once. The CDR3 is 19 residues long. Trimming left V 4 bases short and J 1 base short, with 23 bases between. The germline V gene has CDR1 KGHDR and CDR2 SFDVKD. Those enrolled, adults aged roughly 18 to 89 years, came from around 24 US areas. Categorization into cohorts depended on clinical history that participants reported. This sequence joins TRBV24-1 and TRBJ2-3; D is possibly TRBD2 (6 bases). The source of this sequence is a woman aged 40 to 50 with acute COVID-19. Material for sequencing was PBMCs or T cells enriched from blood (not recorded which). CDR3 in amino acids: CATSDNTWAGPGGTDTQYF. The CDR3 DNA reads TGTGCCACCAGTGACAATACCTGGGCAGGTCCGGGAGGCACAGATACGCAGTATTTT.